The clone carrying this TCR beta chain was counted a few times. Its antigen remains unidentified. Trimming pared 5 bases from V and 6 bases from J, leaving 16 bases between. Germline V lookup: CDR1 LNHNV, CDR2 YYDKDF (reference sequence). This CDR3 contains 15 residues. The time point denotes: pre-sensitization, week 0. Treatment described: therapeutic diphenylcyclopropenone sensitization with weekly scalp DPC. This record comes from a study of human T cells and chemical hapten exposure. Library construction involved attaching unique molecular identifiers to individual cDNA molecules, which allowed quantitative, reproducible TCR counting. Each CDR3 protein is one row after TCRdb ran MiXCR on the RACE reads. This table has approximately 320,000 distinct CDR3 sequences, around 5.5% appearing once. Whole-study results and caveats: There was no change with DPC sensitization in TCRs above 1 in 1000 frequency.

The material was whole blood, obtained in connection with sensitization to the hapten diphenylcyclopropenone (DPC). The sequence was obtained from a woman under 30 with alopecia areata. Some clones in this sample may be carry-over from other donors' samples. This sequence joins TRBV15 and TRBJ2-2, with D perhaps matching TRBD1 (7 bases). The CDR3 here is CATSQEGATAGELFF. The CDR3 coding sequence is TGTGCCACCAGCCAGGAGGGGGCTACGGCCGGGGAGCTGTTTTTT.